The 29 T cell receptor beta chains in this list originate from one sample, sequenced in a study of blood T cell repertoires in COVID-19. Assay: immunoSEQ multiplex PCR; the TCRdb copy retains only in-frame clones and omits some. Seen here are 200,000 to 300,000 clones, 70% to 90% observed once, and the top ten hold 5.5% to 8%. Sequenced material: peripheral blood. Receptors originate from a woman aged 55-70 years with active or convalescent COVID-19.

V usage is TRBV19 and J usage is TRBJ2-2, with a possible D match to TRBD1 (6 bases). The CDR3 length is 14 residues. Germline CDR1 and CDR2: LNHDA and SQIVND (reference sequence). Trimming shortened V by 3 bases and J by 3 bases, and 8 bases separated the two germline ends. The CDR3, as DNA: TGTGCCAGTAGTATCTGGACAGACACCGGGGAGCTGTTTTTT. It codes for CASSIWTDTGELFF.

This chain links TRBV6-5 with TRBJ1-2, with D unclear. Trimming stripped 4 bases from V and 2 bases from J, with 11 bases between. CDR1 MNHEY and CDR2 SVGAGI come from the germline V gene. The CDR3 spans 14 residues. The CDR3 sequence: CASSFRAANYGYTF. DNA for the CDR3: TGTGCCAGCAGTTTCCGCGCGGCGAACTATGGCTACACCTTC.

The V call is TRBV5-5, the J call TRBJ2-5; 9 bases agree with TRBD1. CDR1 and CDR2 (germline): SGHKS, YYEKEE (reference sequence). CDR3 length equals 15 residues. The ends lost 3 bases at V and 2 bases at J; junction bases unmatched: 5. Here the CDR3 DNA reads TGTGCCAGCAGCTCCCGGACAGGGGCTCAAGAGACCCAGTACTTC. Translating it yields CASSSRTGAQETQYF.

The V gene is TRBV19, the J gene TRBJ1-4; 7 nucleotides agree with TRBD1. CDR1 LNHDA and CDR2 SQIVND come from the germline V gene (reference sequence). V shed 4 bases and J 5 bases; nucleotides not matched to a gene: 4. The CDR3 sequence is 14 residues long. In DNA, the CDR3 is TGTGCCAGTAGTACTCGACAGGGAAATGAAAAACTGTTTTTT. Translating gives CASSTRQGNEKLFF.

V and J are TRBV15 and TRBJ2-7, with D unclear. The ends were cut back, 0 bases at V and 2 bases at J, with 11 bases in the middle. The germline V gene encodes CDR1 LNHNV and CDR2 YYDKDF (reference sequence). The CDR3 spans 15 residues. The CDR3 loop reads CATSRDKVQTYEQYF. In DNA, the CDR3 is TGTGCCACCAGCAGAGATAAAGTTCAGACCTACGAGCAGTACTTC.

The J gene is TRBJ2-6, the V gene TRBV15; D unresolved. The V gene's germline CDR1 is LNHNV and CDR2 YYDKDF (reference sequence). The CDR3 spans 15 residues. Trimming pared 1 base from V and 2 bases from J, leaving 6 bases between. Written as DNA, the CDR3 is TGTGCCACCAGCAGAGCGCAGGCTGGGGCCAACGTCCTGACTTTC. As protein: CATSRAQAGANVLTF.

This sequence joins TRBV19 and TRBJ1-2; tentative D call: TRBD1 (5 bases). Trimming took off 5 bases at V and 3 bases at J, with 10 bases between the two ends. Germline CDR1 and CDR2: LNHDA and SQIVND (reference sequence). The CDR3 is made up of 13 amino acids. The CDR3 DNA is TGTGCCAGTAGTGGGCGACAGTACTATGGCTACACCTTC. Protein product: CASSGRQYYGYTF.

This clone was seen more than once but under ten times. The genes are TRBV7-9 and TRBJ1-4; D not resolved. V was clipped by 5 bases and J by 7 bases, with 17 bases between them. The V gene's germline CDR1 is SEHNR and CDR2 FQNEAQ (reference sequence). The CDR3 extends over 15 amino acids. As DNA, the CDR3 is TGTGCCAGCAGCCCCGGTCTCTCCGGAGCTGAAAAACTGTTTTTT. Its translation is CASSPGLSGAEKLFF.

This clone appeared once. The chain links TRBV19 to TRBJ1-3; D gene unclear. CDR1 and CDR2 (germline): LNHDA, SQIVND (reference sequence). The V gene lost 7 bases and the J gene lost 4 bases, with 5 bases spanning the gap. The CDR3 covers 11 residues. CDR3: CASNNGNTIYF. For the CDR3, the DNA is TGTGCCAGTAACAACGGAAACACCATATATTTT.

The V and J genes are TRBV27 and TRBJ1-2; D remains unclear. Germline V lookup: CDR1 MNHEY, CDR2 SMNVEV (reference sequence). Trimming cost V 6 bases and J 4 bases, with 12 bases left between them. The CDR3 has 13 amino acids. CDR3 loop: CASSLTSSYGYTF. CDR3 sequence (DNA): TGTGCCAGCAGCTTGACTTCGTCCTATGGCTACACCTTC.

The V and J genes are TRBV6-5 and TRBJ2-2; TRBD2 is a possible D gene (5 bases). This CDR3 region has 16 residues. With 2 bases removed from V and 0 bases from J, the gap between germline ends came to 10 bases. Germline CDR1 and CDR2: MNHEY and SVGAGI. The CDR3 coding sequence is TGTGCCAGCAGTTACAGCGGAGGAGCGAACACCGGGGAGCTGTTTTTT. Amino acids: CASSYSGGANTGELFF.

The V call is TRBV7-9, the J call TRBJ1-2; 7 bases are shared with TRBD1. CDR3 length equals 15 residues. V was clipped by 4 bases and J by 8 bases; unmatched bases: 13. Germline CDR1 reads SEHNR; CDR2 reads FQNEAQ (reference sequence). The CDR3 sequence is CASSSTDRSPIGYTF. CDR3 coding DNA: TGTGCCAGCAGCTCTACGGACAGGTCTCCTATAGGCTACACCTTC. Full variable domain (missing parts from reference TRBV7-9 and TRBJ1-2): DTGVSQNPRHKITKRGQNVTFRCDPISEHNRLYWYRQTLGQGPEFLTYFQNEAQLEKSRLLSDRFSAERPKGSFSTLEIQRTEQGDSAMYLCASSSTDRSPIGYTFGSGTRLTVV.

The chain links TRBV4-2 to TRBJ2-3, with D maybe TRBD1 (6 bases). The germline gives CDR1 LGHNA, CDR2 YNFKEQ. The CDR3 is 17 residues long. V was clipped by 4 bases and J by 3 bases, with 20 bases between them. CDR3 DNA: TGTGCCAGCAGCCCACGGAAGGGTCAGGGGAGTACAGATACGCAGTATTTT. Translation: CASSPRKGQGSTDTQYF.

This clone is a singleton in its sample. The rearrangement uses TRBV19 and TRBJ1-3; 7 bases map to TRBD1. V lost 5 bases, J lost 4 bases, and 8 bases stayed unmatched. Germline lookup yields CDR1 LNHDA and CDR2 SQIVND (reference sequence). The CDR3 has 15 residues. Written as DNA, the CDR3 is TGTGCCAGTAGTCTCCAAGACAGGGACGGAAACACCATATATTTT. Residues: CASSLQDRDGNTIYF.

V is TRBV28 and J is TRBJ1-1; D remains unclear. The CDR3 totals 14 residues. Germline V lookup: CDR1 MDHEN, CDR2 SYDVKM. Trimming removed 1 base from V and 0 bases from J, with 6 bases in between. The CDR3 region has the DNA TGTGCCAGCAGTTTATCGGCGGTGAACACTGAAGCTTTCTTT. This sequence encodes CASSLSAVNTEAFF.

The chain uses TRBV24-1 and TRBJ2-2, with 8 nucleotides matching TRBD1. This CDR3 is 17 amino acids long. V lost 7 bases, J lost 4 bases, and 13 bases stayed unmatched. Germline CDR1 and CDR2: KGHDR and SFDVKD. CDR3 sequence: CATSRNPGQDFTGELFF. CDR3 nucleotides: TGTGCCACCAGCAGAAACCCGGGACAGGATTTCACCGGGGAGCTGTTTTTT.

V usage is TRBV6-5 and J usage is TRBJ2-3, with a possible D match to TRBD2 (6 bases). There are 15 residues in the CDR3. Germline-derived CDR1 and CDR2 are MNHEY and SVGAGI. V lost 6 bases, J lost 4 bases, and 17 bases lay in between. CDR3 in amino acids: CASSQSGPGADTQYF. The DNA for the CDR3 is TGTGCCAGCAGCCAAAGCGGGCCCGGGGCAGATACGCAGTATTTT.

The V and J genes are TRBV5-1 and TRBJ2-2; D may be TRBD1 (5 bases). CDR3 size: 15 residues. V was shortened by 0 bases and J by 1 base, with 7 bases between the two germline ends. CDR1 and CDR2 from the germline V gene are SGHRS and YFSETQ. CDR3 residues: CASSLGTQNTGELFF. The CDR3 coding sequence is TGCGCCAGCAGCTTGGGGACACAGAACACCGGGGAGCTGTTTTTT.

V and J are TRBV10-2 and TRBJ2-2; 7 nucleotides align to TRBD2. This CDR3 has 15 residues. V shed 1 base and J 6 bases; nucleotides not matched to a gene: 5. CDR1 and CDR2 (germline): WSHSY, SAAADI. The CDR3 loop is CASSEWEGNAGELFF. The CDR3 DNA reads TGCGCCAGCAGTGAGTGGGAGGGAAACGCCGGGGAGCTGTTTTTT.

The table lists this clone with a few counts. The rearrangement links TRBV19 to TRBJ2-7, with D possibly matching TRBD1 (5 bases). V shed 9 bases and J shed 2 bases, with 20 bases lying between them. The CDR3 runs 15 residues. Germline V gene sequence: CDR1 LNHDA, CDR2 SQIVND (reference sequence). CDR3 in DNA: TGTGCCAGAATACCTTGCAGGGATAGCCCCTACGAGCAGTACGTC. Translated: CARIPCRDSPYEQYV.

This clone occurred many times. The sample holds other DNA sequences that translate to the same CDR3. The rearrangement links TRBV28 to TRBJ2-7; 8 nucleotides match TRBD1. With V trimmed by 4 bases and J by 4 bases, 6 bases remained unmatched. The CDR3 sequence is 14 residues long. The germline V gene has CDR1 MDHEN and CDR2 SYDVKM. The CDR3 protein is CASSSRDRLYEQYV. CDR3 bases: TGTGCCAGCAGTTCCAGGGACAGGTTATACGAGCAGTACGTC.

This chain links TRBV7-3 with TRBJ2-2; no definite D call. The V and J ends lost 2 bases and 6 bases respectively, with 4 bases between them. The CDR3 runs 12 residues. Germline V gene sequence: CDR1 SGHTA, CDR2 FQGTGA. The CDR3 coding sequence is TGTGCCAGCAGCTTACCTGCCGGGGAGCTGTTTTTT. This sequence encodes CASSLPAGELFF.

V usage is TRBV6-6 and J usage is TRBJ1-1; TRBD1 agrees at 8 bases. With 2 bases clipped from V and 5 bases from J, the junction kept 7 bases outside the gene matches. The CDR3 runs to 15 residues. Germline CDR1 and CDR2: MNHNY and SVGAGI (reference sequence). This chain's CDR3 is CASSYPGQGATEAFF. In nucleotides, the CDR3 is TGTGCCAGCAGTTACCCCGGGCAGGGGGCTACTGAAGCTTTCTTT.

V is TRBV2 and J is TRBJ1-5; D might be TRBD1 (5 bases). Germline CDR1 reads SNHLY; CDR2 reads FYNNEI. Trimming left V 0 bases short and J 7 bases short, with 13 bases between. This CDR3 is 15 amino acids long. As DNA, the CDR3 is TGTGCCAGCAGTGAAGCGATAGGGGCGAGCCAGCCCCAGCATTTT. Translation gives CASSEAIGASQPQHF.

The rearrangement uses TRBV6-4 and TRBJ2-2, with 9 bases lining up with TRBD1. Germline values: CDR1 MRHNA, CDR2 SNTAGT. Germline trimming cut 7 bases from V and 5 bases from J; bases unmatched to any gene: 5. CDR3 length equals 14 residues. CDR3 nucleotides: TGTGCCAGCACCCCGACAGGGGGGACCGGGGAGCTGTTTTTT. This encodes CASTPTGGTGELFF.

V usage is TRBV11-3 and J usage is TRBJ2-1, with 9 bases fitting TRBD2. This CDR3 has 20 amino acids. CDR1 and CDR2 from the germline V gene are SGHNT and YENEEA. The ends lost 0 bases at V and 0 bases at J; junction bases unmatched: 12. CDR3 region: CASSLDAPYAGGYSYNEQFF. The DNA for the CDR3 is TGTGCCAGCAGCTTAGATGCCCCTTACGCGGGAGGGTACTCCTACAATGAGCAGTTCTTC.

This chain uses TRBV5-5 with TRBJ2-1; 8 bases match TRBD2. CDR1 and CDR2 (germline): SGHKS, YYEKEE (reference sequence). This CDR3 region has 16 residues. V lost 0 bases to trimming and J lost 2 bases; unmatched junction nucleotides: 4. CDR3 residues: CASSLAGGGTYNEQFF. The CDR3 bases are TGTGCCAGCAGCTTGGCCGGCGGGGGGACCTACAATGAGCAGTTCTTC.

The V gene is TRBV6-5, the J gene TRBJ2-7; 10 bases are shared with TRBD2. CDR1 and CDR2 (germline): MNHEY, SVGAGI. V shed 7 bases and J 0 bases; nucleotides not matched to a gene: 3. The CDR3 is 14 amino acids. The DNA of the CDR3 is TGTGCCAGCAAAGCTAGCGGGAGCTCCTACGAGCAGTACTTC. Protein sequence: CASKASGSSYEQYF.

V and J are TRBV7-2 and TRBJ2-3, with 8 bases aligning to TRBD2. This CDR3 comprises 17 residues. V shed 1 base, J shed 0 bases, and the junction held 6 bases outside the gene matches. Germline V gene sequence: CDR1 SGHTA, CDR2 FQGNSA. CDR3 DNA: TGTGCCAGCAGCTTAGATCCGGGGGGGGGTAGCACAGATACGCAGTATTTT. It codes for CASSLDPGGGSTDTQYF.